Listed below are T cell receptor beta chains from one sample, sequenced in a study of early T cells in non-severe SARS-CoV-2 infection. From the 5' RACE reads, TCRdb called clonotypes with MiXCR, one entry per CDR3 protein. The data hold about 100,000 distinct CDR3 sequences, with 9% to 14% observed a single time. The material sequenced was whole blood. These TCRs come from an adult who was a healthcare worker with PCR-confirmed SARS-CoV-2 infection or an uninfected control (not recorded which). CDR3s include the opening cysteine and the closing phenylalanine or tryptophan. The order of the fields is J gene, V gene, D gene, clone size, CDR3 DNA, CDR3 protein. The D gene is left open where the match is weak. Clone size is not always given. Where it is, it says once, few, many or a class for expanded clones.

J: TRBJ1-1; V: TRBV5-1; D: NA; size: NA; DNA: TGCGCCAGCAGCCCGAGAGAGACAGTGAACACTGAAGCTTTCTTT; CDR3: CASSPRETVNTEAFF
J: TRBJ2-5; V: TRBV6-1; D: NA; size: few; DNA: TGTGCCAGCAGTGCCAACATAGCTGCGGAGACCCAGTACTTC; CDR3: CASSANIAAETQYF
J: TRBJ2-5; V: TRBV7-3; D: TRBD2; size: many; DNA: TGTGCCAGCAGCCCGGGACTAGCAGAGACCCAGTACTTC; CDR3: CASSPGLAETQYF
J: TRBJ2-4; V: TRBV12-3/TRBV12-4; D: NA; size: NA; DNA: TGTGCCAGCAGTATGAAAACGCTAGCCAAACACATTCAGTACTTC; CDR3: CASSMKTLAKHIQYF
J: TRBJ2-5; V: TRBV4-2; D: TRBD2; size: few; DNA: TGTGCCAGCAGCCAAGGGCCAGCGGGGGGACAAGAGACCCAGTACTTC; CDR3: CASSQGPAGGQETQYF
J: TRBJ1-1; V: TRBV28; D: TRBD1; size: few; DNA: TGTGCCAGCAGTTCACCGGGACAGGGGCACACTGAAGCTTTCTTT; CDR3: CASSSPGQGHTEAFF
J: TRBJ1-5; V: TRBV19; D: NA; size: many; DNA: TGTGCCAGTAGCGACAGGAGGGATCAGCCCCAGCATTTT; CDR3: CASSDRRDQPQHF
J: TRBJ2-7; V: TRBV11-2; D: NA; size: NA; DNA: TGTGCCAGCAGCTTAGTGTCCACAACCTACGAGCAGTACTTC; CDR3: CASSLVSTTYEQYF
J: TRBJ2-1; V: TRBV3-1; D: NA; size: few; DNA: TGTGCCAGCAGCCCACTAAGGGCGGTAGGAAAGTTCAATGAGCAGTTCTTC; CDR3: CASSPLRAVGKFNEQFF
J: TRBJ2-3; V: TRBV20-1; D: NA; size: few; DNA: TGCAGTGCGCAGGCGACAGGGTCGGGAGCGGTGGCGCAGTATTTT; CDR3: CSAQATGSGAVAQYF
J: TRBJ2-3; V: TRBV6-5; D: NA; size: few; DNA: TGTGCCAGCAGTTACAGGGGGGTCCGGGCAGATACGCAGTATTTT; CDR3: CASSYRGVRADTQYF
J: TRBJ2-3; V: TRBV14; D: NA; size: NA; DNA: TGTGCCAGCAGCGGGGGATATGTAGCGCAGACCACGCAGTATTTT; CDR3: CASSGGYVAQTTQYF
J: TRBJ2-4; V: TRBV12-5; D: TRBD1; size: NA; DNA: TGTGCTAGTGGTTCGGACAGGGGATCCAAAAACATTCAGTACTTC; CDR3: CASGSDRGSKNIQYF
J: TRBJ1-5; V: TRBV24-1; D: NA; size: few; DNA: TGTGCCACCAGTGACGGGCCCGGCAGGGCCCAGCATTTT; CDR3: CATSDGPGRAQHF
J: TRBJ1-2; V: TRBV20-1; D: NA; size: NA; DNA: TGCAGTGCCCCGGACACCGCCCCAAATGGCTACACCTTC; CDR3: CSAPDTAPNGYTF
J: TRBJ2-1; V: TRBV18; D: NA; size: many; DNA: TGTGCCAGCTCACCGCGGGGGCGAACAAACAATGAGCAGTTCTTC; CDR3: CASSPRGRTNNEQFF
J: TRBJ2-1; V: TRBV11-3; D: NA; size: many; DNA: TGTGCCAGCTGTGCGACAGTCGGTTTTGGAGAGCAGTTCTTC; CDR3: CASCATVGFGEQFF
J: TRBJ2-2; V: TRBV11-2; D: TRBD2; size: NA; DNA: TGTGCCAGCAGCTCACTTAGCGGGAGGAAAATCGGGGAGCTGTTTTTT; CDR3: CASSSLSGRKIGELFF
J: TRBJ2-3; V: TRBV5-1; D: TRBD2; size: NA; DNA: TGCGCCAGCAGCTTCGGACTAGCGGGCACAGATACGCAGTATTTT; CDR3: CASSFGLAGTDTQYF
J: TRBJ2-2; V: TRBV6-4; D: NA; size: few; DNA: TGTGCCAGCAGTGACTCCAGGAACACCGGGGAGCTGTTTTTT; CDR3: CASSDSRNTGELFF
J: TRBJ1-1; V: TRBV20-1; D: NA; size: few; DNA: TGCAGTGCTAGAGATCCCGGACGGAAGAACACTGAAGCTTTCTTT; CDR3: CSARDPGRKNTEAFF
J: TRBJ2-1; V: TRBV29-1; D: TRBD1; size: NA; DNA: TGCAGCGCCGGGGACAGGGGGACCTACAATGAGCAGTTCTTC; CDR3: CSAGDRGTYNEQFF
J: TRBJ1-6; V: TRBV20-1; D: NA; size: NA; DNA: TGCAGTGCTAGAGATGACAGCAGCTCCTATAATTCACCCCTCCACTTT; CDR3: CSARDDSSSYNSPLHF
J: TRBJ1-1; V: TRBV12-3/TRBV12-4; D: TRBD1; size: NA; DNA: TGTGCCAGCAGTCGGGACAGGCTGGGCCCGAACACTGAAGCTTTCTTT; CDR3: CASSRDRLGPNTEAFF
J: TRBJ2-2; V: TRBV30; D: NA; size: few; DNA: TGTGCCTGGAGTGGGGGAGTCGCCACCGGGGAGCTGTTTTTT; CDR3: CAWSGGVATGELFF
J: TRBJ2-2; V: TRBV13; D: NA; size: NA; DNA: TGTGCCAGCAGCCAAAACAGGCCGAACATCGGGGAGCTGTTTTTT; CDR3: CASSQNRPNIGELFF
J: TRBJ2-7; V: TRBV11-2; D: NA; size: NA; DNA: TGTGCCAGCAGCTTAGGGCAGCCCTACGAGCAGTACTTC; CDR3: CASSLGQPYEQYF